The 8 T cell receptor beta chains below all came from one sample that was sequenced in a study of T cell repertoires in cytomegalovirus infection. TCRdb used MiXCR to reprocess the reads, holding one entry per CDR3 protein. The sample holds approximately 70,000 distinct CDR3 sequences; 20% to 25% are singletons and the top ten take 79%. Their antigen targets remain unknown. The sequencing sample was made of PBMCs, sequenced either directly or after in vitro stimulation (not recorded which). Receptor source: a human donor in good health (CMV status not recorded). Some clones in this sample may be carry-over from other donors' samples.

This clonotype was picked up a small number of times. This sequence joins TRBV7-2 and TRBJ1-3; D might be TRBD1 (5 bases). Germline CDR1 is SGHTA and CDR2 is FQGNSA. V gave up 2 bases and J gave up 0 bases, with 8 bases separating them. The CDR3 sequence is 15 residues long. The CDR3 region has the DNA TGTGCCAGCAGCTTATGGGGGGGCTCTGGAAACACCATATATTTT. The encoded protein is CASSLWGGSGNTIYF.

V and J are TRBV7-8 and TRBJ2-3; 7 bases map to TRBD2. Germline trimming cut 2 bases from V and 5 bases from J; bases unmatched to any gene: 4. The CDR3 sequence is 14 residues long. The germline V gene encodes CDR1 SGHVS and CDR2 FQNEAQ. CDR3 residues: CASSLRLAIDTQYF. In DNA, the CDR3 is TGTGCCAGCAGCTTACGACTAGCCATAGATACGCAGTATTTT.

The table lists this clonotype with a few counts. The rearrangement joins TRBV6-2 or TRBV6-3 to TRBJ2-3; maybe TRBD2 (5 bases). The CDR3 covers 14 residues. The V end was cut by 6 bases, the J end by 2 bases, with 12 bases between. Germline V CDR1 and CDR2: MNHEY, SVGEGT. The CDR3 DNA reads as TGTGCCAGCAGCTATAGCGAGATCACAGATACGCAGTATTTT. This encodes CASSYSEITDTQYF.

The CDR3 sequence: CASSFRREGGYTF. DNA of the CDR3: TGTGCCAGCAGTTTCCGCAGGGAAGGCGGCTACACCTTC. The chain employs TRBV28 and TRBJ1-2, with a weak D call TRBD1 (5 bases). CDR1 is MDHEN, CDR2 SYDVKM, per germline. The CDR3 has 13 residues. Trimming left V 3 bases short and J 8 bases short, with 13 bases between.

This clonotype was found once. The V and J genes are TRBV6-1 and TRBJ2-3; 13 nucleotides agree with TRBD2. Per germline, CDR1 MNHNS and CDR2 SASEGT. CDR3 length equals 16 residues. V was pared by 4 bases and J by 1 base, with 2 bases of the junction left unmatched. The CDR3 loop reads CASSGTSGRGTDTQYF. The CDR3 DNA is TGTGCCAGCAGTGGCACTAGCGGGAGGGGCACAGATACGCAGTATTTT.

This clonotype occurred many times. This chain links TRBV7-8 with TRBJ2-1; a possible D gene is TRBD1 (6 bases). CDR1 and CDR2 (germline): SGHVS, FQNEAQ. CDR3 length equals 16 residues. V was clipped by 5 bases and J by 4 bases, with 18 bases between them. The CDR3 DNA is TGTGCCAGCAGCCGGAACAGGGTTGGAGGTTACAATGAGCAGTTCTTC. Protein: CASSRNRVGGYNEQFF.

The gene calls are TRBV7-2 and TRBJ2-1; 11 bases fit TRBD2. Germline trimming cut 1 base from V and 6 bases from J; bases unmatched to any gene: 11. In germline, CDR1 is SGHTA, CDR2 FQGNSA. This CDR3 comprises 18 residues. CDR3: CASSLGLAGSYHPNEQFF. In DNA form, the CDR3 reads TGTGCCAGCAGCTTAGGACTAGCGGGGTCTTACCATCCCAATGAGCAGTTCTTC.

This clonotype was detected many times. CDR3 nucleotide sequence: TGTGCCAGCAGTCCGGACAGAACTTTTGAAGCTTTCTTT. Encoded protein: CASSPDRTFEAFF. The chain employs TRBV7-2 and TRBJ1-1; D possibly corresponds to TRBD1 (6 bases). Trimming cost V 6 bases and J 7 bases, with 15 bases left between them. The CDR3 is 13 amino acids. Germline lookup yields CDR1 SGHTA and CDR2 FQGNSA.